The count of the clone carrying this T cell receptor beta chain is one. The CDR3 spans 15 residues. Germline CDR1 is SEHNR and CDR2 is FQNEAQ (reference sequence). Between the trimmed V and J ends, which lost 5 bases and 7 bases, there was a span of 21 bases. The protocol was immunoSEQ multiplex PCR, while the TCRdb copy is restricted to in-frame clones and leaves out a portion. The sample yields 100,000 to 120,000 clones, roughly 89% seen once. The data derive from a study of T cell responses to AZD1222 COVID-19 vaccine. The input for sequencing was peripheral blood, taken 28 days after the second AZD1222 dose. The clonotype comes from an adult who received the AZD1222 COVID-19 vaccine. The chain recombines TRBV7-9 with TRBJ2-7; unclear D gene. The CDR3 loop is CASSPGLLYALEQYF. CDR3 DNA sequence: TGTGCCAGCAGCCCCGGATTACTATACGCTCTGGAGCAGTACTTC.